These T cell receptor beta chains were read from a single sample in a study of blood T cell repertoires in COVID-19. Measured with immunoSEQ multiplex PCR; TCRdb has only the in-frame clones, and not every one. The sample holds nearly 50,000 clones, 85% to 90% seen once. Material: peripheral blood. The receptor source for this set is an elderly woman with COVID-19, enrolled during active disease. Both conserved end residues are part of each CDR3.

J gene: TRBJ1-2
V gene: TRBV23-1
CDR3 protein: CARGQGHGYTF

J gene: TRBJ1-1
V gene: TRBV5-1
CDR3 protein: CASSLYNSLNTEAFF

J gene: TRBJ2-5
V gene: TRBV5-4
CDR3 protein: CASSLDVSGGHQETQYF

J gene: TRBJ1-1
V gene: TRBV18
CDR3 protein: CASSPGTWNTEAFF

J gene: TRBJ2-7
V gene: TRBV5-1
CDR3 protein: CASSSDRGFYEQYF

J gene: TRBJ1-5
V gene: TRBV10-2
CDR3 protein: CASSSSVPLHQPQHF

J gene: TRBJ2-5
V gene: TRBV5-6
CDR3 protein: CASSLSTDRAKAETQYF

J gene: TRBJ2-7
V gene: TRBV28
CDR3 protein: CASRWTGGSYEQYF

J gene: TRBJ2-5
V gene: TRBV7-2
CDR3 protein: CASSATPGTSIGTQYF

J gene: TRBJ2-2
V gene: TRBV6-5
CDR3 protein: CASEGSGSTGELFF

J gene: TRBJ2-1
V gene: TRBV6-5
CDR3 protein: CASSVNRGQEQFF

J gene: TRBJ1-6
V gene: TRBV3-1/TRBV3-2
CDR3 protein: CASSQETGPLHF

J gene: TRBJ1-1
V gene: TRBV6-5
CDR3 protein: CAIKPTGRTEAFF

J gene: TRBJ2-1
V gene: TRBV18
CDR3 protein: CASSPVTSGRLGPEQFF

J gene: TRBJ2-3
V gene: TRBV12-3/TRBV12-4
CDR3 protein: CASSLSTDTQYF

J gene: TRBJ1-2
V gene: TRBV6-5
CDR3 protein: CASSYDRGQGYTF

J gene: TRBJ2-3
V gene: TRBV29-1
CDR3 protein: CSVDGGASTDTQYF

J gene: TRBJ1-1
V gene: TRBV6-5
CDR3 protein: CASKTSGETEAFF

J gene: TRBJ2-3
V gene: TRBV10-3
CDR3 protein: CAHTSGFTDTQYF

J gene: TRBJ1-2
V gene: TRBV18
CDR3 protein: CASSPVFGSYTF

J gene: TRBJ2-3
V gene: TRBV18
CDR3 protein: CASSPRTSGSTDTQYF

J gene: TRBJ1-6
V gene: TRBV7-9
CDR3 protein: CASSSTLGGSPLHF

J gene: TRBJ2-2
V gene: TRBV30
CDR3 protein: CAWRTGPGELFF

J gene: TRBJ1-4
V gene: TRBV5-5
CDR3 protein: CASSPGTTTNEKLFF

J gene: TRBJ1-1
V gene: TRBV6-5
CDR3 protein: CASGGDTQAFF

J gene: TRBJ1-4
V gene: TRBV3-1/TRBV3-2
CDR3 protein: CAPSHGGEGATNEKLFF

J gene: TRBJ1-2
V gene: TRBV5-4
CDR3 protein: CASSTTDRAGGGYTF